The following is a T cell receptor beta chain sequence with its context. This specimen comes from a study of blood T cells in healthy people across ages. The authors ran a second PCR of 7 to 11 cycles using a sample-barcoded 5' primer and a J-beta primer mix. Each CDR3 protein gets one entry after TCRdb re-called the 5' RACE reads with MiXCR. The table records 270,000 or so distinct CDR3 sequences, roughly 26% of them present only once. Germline trimming cut 4 bases from V and 1 base from J; bases unmatched to any gene: 8. Per germline, CDR1 ENHRY and CDR2 SYGVKD. The CDR3 is 17 residues long. Source material: blood. The chain combines TRBV10-3 with TRBJ2-3; 10 positions agree with TRBD1. This TCR derives from a woman aged 70-85 years in good health. CDR3 DNA sequence: TGTGCCATCAGTGTTCTCGGCGGACAGGGGGGCACAGATACGCAGTATTTT. Translated, it gives CAISVLGGQGGTDTQYF.